This passage covers 9 T cell receptor beta chains from one sample sequenced in a study of T cell clonality in common variable immunodeficiency. These receptors' antigens are unknown. Generated by immunoSEQ multiplex PCR, the TCRdb table keeps only in-frame clones and is missing some. The table lists about 30,000 clones, with no singletons. Study results and limitations: Common variable immunodeficiency TCR beta sequences reportedly had fewer deletions and N-nucleotide insertions.

Specimen: peripheral blood mononuclear cells. Source of these receptors: a human donor with common variable immunodeficiency.

This clone was counted between two and nine times. From the germline J gene comes the end of the CDR3, since the read stops 3 residues before it. The chain recombines TRBV7-2 with TRBJ2-6, with unresolved D. V was shortened by 0 bases and J by 4 bases, with 13 bases between the two germline ends. The CDR3 consists of 17 residues. The V gene's germline CDR1 is SGHTA and CDR2 FQGNSA. The chain's CDR3 is CASSLAVMRSGANVLTF. The sequenced part of the CDR3 DNA is TGTGCCAGCAGCTTAGCGGTAATGAGGTCCGGGGCCAACGTC.

In the case of this clone: Read data end 3 residues before the CDR3 end; the end is taken from the germline J gene. The chain employs TRBV18 and TRBJ1-5; unclear D gene. The CDR3 sequence is 14 residues long. V was cut by 5 bases and J by 6 bases, with 14 bases left in between. From germline, CDR1 is KGHSH and CDR2 LQKENI. CDR3 loop: CASSLRVKSQPQHF. CDR3 bases read: TGTGCCAGCTCATTAAGGGTTAAGAGTCAGCCC.

This clone was observed many times. The read falls 3 residues short of the CDR3 end, and the missing part is taken from the germline J gene. The V and J genes are TRBV15 and TRBJ1-2, with 7 bases matching TRBD1. Looked up from germline, CDR1 is LNHNV and CDR2 is YYDKDF (reference sequence). V shed 1 base and J 0 bases; nucleotides not matched to a gene: 5. The CDR3 sequence is 16 residues long. The chain's CDR3 is CATSRGAGGSNYGYTF. CDR3 bases read: TGTGCCACCAGCAGAGGGGCAGGGGGGTCTAACTATGGC.

This clone occurred many times. The CDR3 end falls 3 residues outside the read, so it is completed with the germline J gene. The rearrangement uses TRBV5-6 and TRBJ2-3; D remains ambiguous. The V end lost 1 base, the J end lost 2 bases, and 8 bases lay between the germline ends. The CDR3 is made up of 14 amino acids. Germline V gene data show CDR1 as SGHDT and CDR2 as YYEEEE. CDR3 bases read: TGTGCCAGCAGCTTGAGGGTATACACAGATACG. Amino acid sequence: CASSLRVYTDT. The full CDR3 sequence reads CASSLRVYTDTQYF.

This clone was counted only a few times. From the germline J gene comes the end of the CDR3, since the read stops 3 residues before it. The rearrangement links TRBV20-1 to TRBJ2-7, with 8 bases lining up with TRBD1. J was trimmed by 1 base and V by 6 bases; bases with no gene match: 5. The CDR3 extends over 13 amino acids. Germline CDR1 and CDR2: DFQATT and SNEGSKA (reference sequence). This CDR3 reads CSALGDRSYEQYF. Incomplete CDR3 DNA: TGCAGTGCCCTTGGGGACAGGTCCTACGAG.

Comments on this clone: Read coverage stops 3 residues before the CDR3 terminus; the germline J gene supplies the remainder. The chain links TRBV19 to TRBJ1-2, with unresolved D. V lost 0 bases, J lost 7 bases, and 21 bases lay in between. In germline, CDR1 is LNHDA, CDR2 SQIVND (reference sequence). The CDR3 spans 17 residues. CDR3 DNA (partial): TGTGCCAGTAGTATAGATCTGTTGGCGGCAGCTAAGGTTGGC. Protein: CASSIDLLAAAKVG. The whole CDR3 is CASSIDLLAAAKVGYTF. The whole variable domain, filled in from reference TRBV19 and TRBJ1-2, reads DGGITQSPKYLFRKEGQNVTLSCEQNLNHDAMYWYRQDPGQGLRLIYYSQIVNDFQKGDIAEGYSVSREKKESFPLTVTSAQKNPTAFYLCASSIDLLAAAKVGYTFGSGTRLTVV.

The sample holds many counts of this clone. The CDR3 goes on 3 residues after the read ends, and that part is filled in from the germline J gene. This chain connects TRBV18 to TRBJ1-2, with D possibly matching TRBD1 (6 bases). Per the germline V gene, CDR1 is KGHSH and CDR2 is LQKENI. There are 14 residues in the CDR3. V lost 4 bases to trimming and J lost 1 base, with 10 bases between them. CDR3 sequence reads: CASSQGQFNYGYTF. The CDR3 bases that were read are TGTGCCAGCTCACAGGGACAATTTAACTATGGC.

This clone was counted only a few times. Read coverage stops 3 residues before the CDR3 terminus; the germline J gene supplies the remainder. The J gene is TRBJ1-6, the V gene TRBV11-2; 9 positions match TRBD1. V was pared by 5 bases and J by 9 bases, with 5 bases of the junction left unmatched. This CDR3 contains 14 residues. Germline values: CDR1 SGHAT, CDR2 FQNNGV. The CDR3 protein is CASSDGTGISPLHF. The DNA read from the CDR3 is TGTGCCAGCAGCGATGGGACAGGGATTTCACCC.

On this clone itself: The sequenced fragment ends 3 residues before the CDR3 boundary, so the rest is inferred from the germline J gene. J is TRBJ1-2 and V is TRBV6-2 or TRBV6-3; D uncertain. Trimming took off 0 bases at V and 7 bases at J, with 12 bases between the two ends. CDR1 MNHEY and CDR2 SVGEGT come from the germline V gene. This CDR3 comprises 14 residues. The sequenced CDR3 bases are TGTGCCAGCAGTTACTCGATAGCGGGTTCTGGC. Its protein is CASSYSIAGSG. The full CDR3 sequence reads CASSYSIAGSGYTF.